This T cell receptor (beta chain) was sequenced for a study of OX40 agonist ivuxolimab in advanced cancers. Overall study: Dose-escalation patients had hepatocellular carcinoma, melanoma, renal cell or head and neck cancer.

Assay: immunoSEQ multiplex PCR; the TCRdb copy retains only in-frame clones and omits some. The data show around 47,000 clones, 75% to 90% seen once. Regarding the study as a whole: Mean expanded clone counts were higher in CD8+ than CD4+ T cells.

CDR1 and CDR2 (germline): MGHRA, YSYEKL. The CDR3 covers 14 residues. Trimming removed 1 base from V and 6 bases from J, with 11 bases in between. About this clone itself: Antigen unknown.

This receptor was identified in an adult with an advanced solid tumor such as melanoma, head and neck, liver or kidney cancer. Sample: CD4+ or CD8+ T cells sorted from blood, taken in a trial of the OX40 agonist ivuxolimab. The chain joins TRBV4-1 to TRBJ2-3; D remains ambiguous. The CDR3 is CASSQGQIMDTQYF. CDR3 coding DNA: TGCGCCAGCAGCCAAGGCCAGATCATGGATACGCAGTATTTT.